This TCR beta chain comes out of a study of CD8 T cells in ankylosing spondylitis (TCRdb year 2017). Concerning the study at large: The study profiled T cell receptor beta repertoires in healthy donors and ankylosing spondylitis patients to find disease-linked TCR variants. The full study cohort was made up of about 24 ankylosing spondylitis patients and 108 healthy donors. Peripheral blood was sampled, and synovial fluid was additionally collected from ankylosing spondylitis patients.

The research as a whole found: Some motif variants had previously been reported in the synovial fluid and blood of reactive arthritis patients, which suggests shared mechanisms of disease initiation. Significant enrichment of the disease-linked clones was reported in matched synovial fluid samples from ankylosing spondylitis patients. In peripheral blood, the disease-linked clones were found at relatively low frequencies and had a CD8+ phenotype. A TCR beta motif of eight highly homologous amino acid variants appeared characteristic of blood from ankylosing spondylitis patients.

Instrument used: Illumina HiSeq 2500. Quantitative 5'-RACE with molecular barcodes was the method used to prepare the TCR beta libraries. The authors' pipeline ran thus. To identify disease-linked TCR variants, a new computational method was used, one built on a probabilistic model of VDJ rearrangement. Through fastp at Q25 and MiXCR, TCRdb rebuilt clones from the public reads, retaining in-frame beta chains. Identical CDR3 proteins give one entry, which carries the most common genes and DNA. These V and J calls derive from TCRdb rather than the authors' analysis. Here the sample has 150,000 to 200,000 distinct CDR3 sequences; 9.5% to 13% occur a single time. The ten most abundant clones make up around 29% of the sample. Cut back by 0 bases and 4 bases, the V and J ends lie 10 bases apart. The CDR3 has 15 amino acids, counting the end cysteine and phenylalanine. This entry keeps only the CDR3 DNA: 45 bases, framed from base 1. CDR1 and CDR2 are drawn from the germline V gene: LGHNT, FRNRAP.

Many counts were recorded for this clonotype. Which antigen it targets is not known. There are no base qualities to consult, and no much larger clone falls within one base. Sequencing was done on a sample of blood, either unsorted or a sorted T cell fraction (not recorded which). The chain was built from TRBV12-5 and TRBJ2-1, with no reliable assignment of the D segment. The TCR sequence derives from a male donor with ankylosing spondylitis or in good health (not recorded which). The DNA sequence is as follows: TGTGCTAGTGGTTTGGTACATGGGGTTTACAATGAGCAGTTCTTC. It is translated as CASGLVHGVYNEQFF.